This paragraph reports one T cell receptor (beta chain). A few counts support this clone. Its binding antigen is unknown. No base quality values were provided; no much bigger clone lies one nucleotide off. Patients with autoimmune disease history or receiving systemic immunosuppression were excluded from the trial. Peripheral blood for TCR sequencing was drawn from every dose cohort at baseline, at cycle 4 day 1 and at cycle 7 day 1. The samples were taken from a phase I, first-in-human, multicenter, open-label dose-escalation trial of ivuxolimab. The trial enrolled adults with locally advanced or metastatic head and neck squamous cell, hepatocellular, melanoma or renal cell carcinoma. Before TCR sequencing, CD4+ T cells and CD8+ T cells from peripheral blood were sorted into separate populations. This sample stems from a study of OX40 agonist ivuxolimab in advanced cancers. Turning to the overall study: Ivuxolimab was a fully human IgG2 agonistic monoclonal antibody targeting the costimulatory receptor OX40 (CD134). Intravenous ivuxolimab was administered to patients every 2 weeks at six dose levels: 0.01, 0.1, 0.3, 1.5, 3 and 10 mg/kg. Of the approximately 50 dose-escalation patients, hepatocellular carcinoma was present in roughly 19, melanoma in around 15, renal cell carcinoma in 9 and head and neck cancer in 9. In the dose-escalation cohort, 65% to 85% of patients were male, and the mean age was roughly 60 years with a range of roughly 20 to 85. Prior anti-PD-1, anti-PD-L1 or anti-CTLA-4 therapy was permitted, and 30% to 50% of dose-escalation patients had received checkpoint inhibitors. Three dose-escalation patients achieved partial responses, one with hepatocellular carcinoma and two with cutaneous melanoma. The purpose of peripheral TCRbeta sequencing was to test whether ivuxolimab changed TCR sequence diversity and led to clonal T-cell expansion. The monotherapy dose-escalation portion (N = 52 patients) of the phase I ivuxolimab trial is reported in the paper.

Genomic DNA was extracted from sorted cells for sequencing of the TCRbeta CDR3 region. The immunoSEQ Assay was used to sequence the TCRbeta CDR3 regions. TCRdb provides this immuneACCESS table in a form limited to in-frame rearrangements. Some clones are lacking; in checked studies, under half of them reflect an unresolved V gene, and why the rest are absent is not known. In all, the sample holds approximately 35,000 clones, and less than 85% of those were seen once. About a tenth of the sample rests with the top ten. Broad study findings and their caveats: The antigen specificity of the peripheral T cells that underwent clonal expansion was not determined. Low levels of normalized T-cell clonal expansion were also seen in some patients who did not respond. On average, CD8+ T cells showed more expanded clones than CD4+ T cells after ivuxolimab. In the 0.1-3.0 mg/kg groups, partial responders had among the lowest normalized peripheral clonal expansion, particularly in CD8+ T cells. Clonal expansion of both CD4+ and CD8+ blood T cells was observed from baseline to week 6 at doses 0.1 to 3.0 mg/kg.

Sequenced material: CD4+ or CD8+ T cells sorted from blood, taken in a trial of the OX40 agonist ivuxolimab. This sequence originates from an adult with an advanced solid tumor such as melanoma, head and neck, liver or kidney cancer.

CDR3 region: CASSLYGGDSYEQYF. Read as DNA, the sequence is TGTGCCAGCAGCTTATACGGGGGGGACTCCTACGAGCAGTACTTC. The sequence is built from TRBV7-8 and TRBJ2-7, with 8 central nucleotides matching TRBD2. Trimming leaves V shorter by 2 bases and J shorter by 0 bases, with the junction holding 3 bases beyond the gene matches. Taken from cysteine to phenylalanine, the CDR3 has 15 residues. Of all the DNA, just the CDR3 is kept, 45 bases in frame from base 1. The germline V gene specifies SGHVS as CDR1 and FQNEAQ as CDR2.